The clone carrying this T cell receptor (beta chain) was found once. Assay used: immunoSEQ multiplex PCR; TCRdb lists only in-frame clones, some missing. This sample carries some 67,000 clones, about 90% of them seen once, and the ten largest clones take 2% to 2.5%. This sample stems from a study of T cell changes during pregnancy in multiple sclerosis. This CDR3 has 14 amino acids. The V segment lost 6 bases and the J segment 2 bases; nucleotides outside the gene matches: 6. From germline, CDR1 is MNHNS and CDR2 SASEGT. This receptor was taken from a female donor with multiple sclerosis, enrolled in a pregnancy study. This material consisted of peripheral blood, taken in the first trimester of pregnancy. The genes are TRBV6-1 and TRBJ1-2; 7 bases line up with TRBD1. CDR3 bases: TGTGCCAGCAGGAGGCTACAGGGGAACTATGGCTACACCTTC. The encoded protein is CASRRLQGNYGYTF.